These 21 T cell receptor beta chains were all obtained from the same sample, sequenced in a study of T cells in Graves' hyperthyroidism and ophthalmopathy. Amplified regions were TCR beta CDR3 sequences from RNA transcripts. First-round RT-PCR with HTBI primers amplified the TCR CDR3 region. TCRdb reanalysed the multiplex PCR reads using MiXCR and keeps one entry per CDR3 protein. The repertoire holds about 370,000 distinct CDR3 sequences, with about 15% as singletons. What was sequenced was blood. The receptors were gathered from a woman aged 55-69 years with Graves' ophthalmopathy.

The V call is TRBV5-6, the J call TRBJ2-1, with 9 bases aligning to TRBD1. This CDR3 is built from 15 residues. V trimming: 1 base; J trimming: 9 bases; junction bases outside the gene matches: 8. Germline values: CDR1 SGHDT, CDR2 YYEEEE. CDR3 nucleotide sequence: TGTGCCAGCAGCTTGTTCGGGACAGGGTCTTTTGAGCAGTTCTTC. Its protein product is CASSLFGTGSFEQFF.

The chain has TRBV19 and TRBJ2-2; 15 bases map to TRBD2. Trimming removed 7 bases from V and 5 bases from J; junction bases left unmatched: 11. The CDR3 sequence is 18 residues long. Per germline, CDR1 LNHDA and CDR2 SQIVND (reference sequence). The CDR3 spells CASTVGLAGGLSTGELFF. CDR3 DNA: TGTGCCAGTACCGTGGGACTAGCGGGAGGATTGAGTACCGGGGAGCTGTTTTTT.

This clonotype has only one observation. The chain has TRBV28 and TRBJ2-6, with unresolved D. The CDR3 extends over 14 amino acids. Per germline, CDR1 MDHEN and CDR2 SYDVKM. V was shortened by 5 bases and J by 2 bases, with 7 bases between the two germline ends. CDR3 sequence reads: CASSGTPGANVLTF. The CDR3 DNA reads TGTGCCAGCAGTGGAACTCCTGGGGCCAACGTCCTGACTTTC.

This clonotype was counted a few times. The CDR3 sequence is CASSLGFGIMNTEAFF. Here the CDR3 DNA reads TGTGCCAGCAGCTTAGGTTTCGGCATAATGAACACTGAAGCTTTCTTT. The V and J genes are TRBV7-9 and TRBJ1-1; no clear D. Germline loops: CDR1 SEHNR, CDR2 FQNEAQ (reference sequence). The CDR3 has 16 residues. V lost 1 base and J lost 0, with 12 bases in between.

The chain uses TRBV11-2 and TRBJ2-2; 10 nucleotides agree with TRBD2. The CDR3 length is 16 residues. Germline loops: CDR1 SGHAT, CDR2 FQNNGV. Trimming removed 7 bases from V and 5 bases from J; junction bases left unmatched: 10. Written as DNA, the CDR3 is TGTGCCAGCACGAGCGGGAGGGCCGTCGAAACCGGGGAGCTGTTTTTT. This sequence encodes CASTSGRAVETGELFF.

This clonotype was observed at least ten times. The chain joins TRBV18 to TRBJ1-1; the D gene is possibly TRBD1 (5 bases). The CDR3 consists of 13 residues. V was shortened by 2 bases and J by 4 bases, with 8 bases between the two germline ends. Germline V gives CDR1 KGHSH, CDR2 LQKENI. As DNA, the CDR3 is TGTGCCAGCTCACCAGGAGGGACCACTGAAGCTTTCTTT. It is translated as CASSPGGTTEAFF. Looking up the rest from reference TRBV18 and TRBJ1-1 gives the full variable domain: NAGVMQNPRHLVRRRGQEARLRCSPMKGHSHVYWYRQLPEEGLKFMVYLQKENIIDESGMPKERFSAEFPKEGPSILRIQQVVRGDSAAYFCASSPGGTTEAFFGQGTRLTVV.

This clonotype appeared many times. The CDR3 bases are TGTGCCAGCATCCCTGGGGGGGTTAAGGTCCTTCTCGATACGCAGTATTTT. Translating it yields CASIPGGVKVLLDTQYF. This chain links TRBV28 with TRBJ2-3; 7 nucleotides align to TRBD2. V was clipped by 7 bases and J by 6 bases; unmatched bases: 19. Per germline, CDR1 MDHEN and CDR2 SYDVKM. CDR3 length: 17 residues.

V and J are TRBV11-3 and TRBJ2-2; D perhaps matches TRBD2 (5 bases). The CDR3 is 17 amino acids. V lost 0 bases and J lost 4, with 15 bases in between. CDR1 SGHNT and CDR2 YENEEA come from the germline V gene. DNA for the CDR3: TGTGCCAGCAGCTTAGAAACGGCTAGCATTGGCACCGGGGAGCTGTTTTTT. Protein sequence: CASSLETASIGTGELFF.

This clonotype was recorded many times. The chain carries TRBV12-3 or TRBV12-4 and TRBJ2-5, with D maybe TRBD2 (6 bases). Trimming took off 8 bases at V and 2 bases at J, with 12 bases between the two ends. This CDR3 spans 13 amino acids. The CDR3 sequence is CASRQRAQETQYF. In nucleotides, the CDR3 is TGTGCCAGCCGCCAGCGGGCGCAAGAGACCCAGTACTTC.

This chain links TRBV5-1 with TRBJ2-2; D uncertain. Germline V lookup: CDR1 SGHRS, CDR2 YFSETQ. The CDR3 consists of 16 residues. V gave up 2 bases and J gave up 2 bases, with 13 bases separating them. CDR3 sequence reads: CASSLSAIPNTGELFF. The CDR3 region has the DNA TGCGCCAGCAGCTTATCAGCAATACCTAACACCGGGGAGCTGTTTTTT.

This clonotype came up many times. V usage is TRBV18 and J usage is TRBJ2-1, with 8 nucleotides matching TRBD1. From germline, CDR1 is KGHSH and CDR2 LQKENI. Trimming removed 3 bases from V and 9 bases from J; junction bases left unmatched: 10. The CDR3 sequence is 15 residues long. The CDR3 DNA follows: TGTGCCAGCTCACCCGGACAGGGAGAGCTGGGTGAGCAGTTCTTC. Translating gives CASSPGQGELGEQFF. The entire variable domain, with the rest obtained from reference TRBV18 and TRBJ2-1, is as follows: NAGVMQNPRHLVRRRGQEARLRCSPMKGHSHVYWYRQLPEEGLKFMVYLQKENIIDESGMPKERFSAEFPKEGPSILRIQQVVRGDSAAYFCASSPGQGELGEQFFGPGTRLTVL.

Many counts were recorded for this clonotype. This chain joins TRBV6-2 or TRBV6-3 and TRBJ2-7, with 8 bases fitting TRBD1. After removal of 7 bases from V and 7 bases from J, the junction contained 9 bases not matched to a gene. The CDR3 is 13 amino acids. The germline V gene encodes CDR1 MNHEY and CDR2 SVGEGT. The CDR3 spells CASNPGGAGEQYF. The DNA of the CDR3 is TGTGCCAGCAATCCAGGGGGCGCGGGGGAGCAGTACTTC.

This clonotype was found many times. This CDR3 is CASSLLAYNEQFF. CDR3 in DNA: TGTGCCAGCAGCTTACTAGCGTACAATGAGCAGTTCTTC. The rearrangement uses TRBV7-9 and TRBJ2-1; TRBD2 might be the D (6 bases). With 2 bases removed from V and 4 bases from J, the gap between germline ends came to 6 bases. This CDR3 has 13 residues. The germline gives CDR1 SEHNR, CDR2 FQNEAQ (reference sequence). Full variable domain (missing parts from reference TRBV7-9 and TRBJ2-1): DTGVSQNPRHKITKRGQNVTFRCDPISEHNRLYWYRQTLGQGPEFLTYFQNEAQLEKSRLLSDRFSAERPKGSFSTLEIQRTEQGDSAMYLCASSLLAYNEQFFGPGTRLTVL.

This clonotype was detected many times. The V gene is TRBV12-3 or TRBV12-4, the J gene TRBJ1-1, with 8 nucleotides matching TRBD1. Trimming at V came to 4 bases and at J to 1 base, leaving 8 bases not matched to a gene. There are 16 residues in the CDR3. The CDR3 DNA follows: TGTGCCAGCAGTTCGGACAGGGAAGGAGGGAACACTGAAGCTTTCTTT. This gives the protein CASSSDREGGNTEAFF.

The sample holds many counts of this clonotype. The rearrangement joins TRBV30 to TRBJ2-5; 7 bases are a match to TRBD1. The CDR3 is made up of 14 amino acids. Per germline, CDR1 GTSNPN and CDR2 SVGIG (reference sequence). V lost 3 bases to trimming and J lost 5 bases; unmatched junction nucleotides: 9. The chain's CDR3 is CAWRPKGAIETQYF. CDR3 sequence (DNA): TGTGCCTGGAGGCCGAAGGGGGCGATTGAGACCCAGTACTTC.

This clonotype was found many times. The V gene is TRBV29-1, the J gene TRBJ2-7; D possibly corresponds to TRBD2 (5 bases). The CDR3 totals 12 residues. V was cut by 1 base and J by 7 bases, with 11 bases left in between. Germline V lookup: CDR1 SQVTM, CDR2 ANQGSEA. CDR3 sequence: CSVEGERSEQYF. DNA for the CDR3: TGCAGCGTTGAAGGGGAGCGCAGTGAGCAGTACTTC.

The sample holds many counts of this clonotype. The chain is built from TRBV6-2 or TRBV6-3 and TRBJ2-7; D is unresolved. The CDR3 has 13 amino acids. In germline, CDR1 is MNHEY, CDR2 SVGEGT. V dropped 4 bases and J dropped 0 bases, with 7 bases sitting between them. CDR3 loop: CASSWVSSYEQYF. Written as DNA, the CDR3 is TGTGCCAGCAGTTGGGTTAGCTCCTACGAGCAGTACTTC.

This sequence joins TRBV13 and TRBJ1-1; weak D call: TRBD1 (5 bases). The CDR3 totals 15 residues. Germline CDR1 reads PRHDT; CDR2 reads FYEKMQ (reference sequence). V was shortened by 5 bases and J by 0 bases, with 13 bases between the two germline ends. The CDR3 DNA reads as TGTGCCAGCAGCCCTAGGCGACAGATGAACACTGAAGCTTTCTTT. Its translation: CASSPRRQMNTEAFF.

This clonotype has just a few counts. This chain joins TRBV12-3 or TRBV12-4 and TRBJ1-6; D might be TRBD1 (5 bases). The CDR3 is 15 residues long. V lost 2 bases and J lost 10, with 15 bases in between. The CDR3 region is CASSLIRVQASPLHF. Written as DNA, the CDR3 is TGTGCCAGCAGTTTAATCAGGGTTCAGGCCTCACCCCTCCACTTT.

Many counts were recorded for this clonotype. The DNA of the CDR3 is TGTGCCAGCAGTGGATATACGGGTTTCCTAGGAGAGCAGTACTTC. This translates into CASSGYTGFLGEQYF. J is TRBJ2-7 and V is TRBV6-1; D ambiguous. Trimming left V 4 bases short and J 7 bases short, with 20 bases between. Germline V CDR1 and CDR2: MNHNS, SASEGT. This CDR3 is 15 amino acids long.

CDR3 bases: TGTGCCAGCCAGACTAGCGGGAGTCCGGAGCAGTACTTC. This sequence encodes CASQTSGSPEQYF. V gene TRBV5-5 combines with J gene TRBJ2-7; TRBD2 aligns across 12 bases. The CDR3 runs 13 residues. Germline V gene lookup returns CDR1 SGHKS and CDR2 YYEKEE (reference sequence). The junction had 6 bases not matched to a gene; V was cut back by 7 bases and J by 7 bases.